These 30 T cell receptor beta chains share one sample of origin, sequenced in a study of sequential checkpoint blockade in melanoma. Profiling relied on immunoSEQ multiplex PCR, and the TCRdb table lists in-frame clones only, not all of them. This sample has around 5,000 clones, with 25% to 30% found just once. The treatment is: randomized to nivolumab then ipilimumab (arm A) or the reverse (arm B). Sequencing was performed on tumor tissue (inferred from file names), taken from a patient given nivolumab and ipilimumab in sequence. Receptors originate from a human donor with melanoma.

V gene TRBV28 combines with J gene TRBJ1-3, with 8 bases fitting TRBD1. CDR1 is MDHEN and CDR2 is SYDVKM in the germline V gene. The ends lost 3 bases at V and 0 bases at J; junction bases unmatched: 7. CDR3 size: 17 residues. CDR3 residues: CASSFYGTGYSGNTIYF. The CDR3 region has the DNA TGTGCCAGCAGTTTTTACGGGACAGGTTACTCTGGAAACACCATATATTTT.

V gene TRBV5-1 combines with J gene TRBJ2-5; D gene unclear. The V end lost 0 bases, the J end lost 4 bases, and 10 bases lay between the germline ends. Germline assignment: CDR1 SGHRS and CDR2 YFSETQ. The CDR3 sequence is 14 residues long. Here the CDR3 DNA reads TGCGCCAGCAGCTTGGGGCATAACCCAGAGACCCAGTACTTC. It encodes CASSLGHNPETQYF.

This clone was found a few times. This sequence joins TRBV11-3 and TRBJ2-1, with D hard to call. This CDR3 is 15 amino acids long. Germline V gives CDR1 SGHNT, CDR2 YENEEA. V was cut by 3 bases and J by 3 bases, with 12 bases left in between. This CDR3 reads CASSFPGFFYNEQFF. Here the CDR3 DNA reads TGTGCCAGCAGCTTTCCGGGTTTTTTCTACAATGAGCAGTTCTTC.

The rearrangement links TRBV12-5 to TRBJ2-2; no clear D. Looked up from germline, CDR1 is LGHNT and CDR2 is FRNRAP. The V end lost 3 bases, the J end lost 2 bases, and 1 base lay between the germline ends. The length of the CDR3 is 12 residues. This chain's CDR3 is CASGFNTGELFF. As DNA, the CDR3 is TGTGCTAGTGGTTTTAACACCGGGGAGCTGTTTTTT.

This clone was found a few times. Here the CDR3 DNA reads TGTGCCAGCAGTTCGTCCGGGGGCGGCTACACCTTC. This encodes CASSSSGGGYTF. The rearrangement links TRBV6-8 to TRBJ1-2; TRBD1 is a possible D gene (6 bases). The CDR3 totals 12 residues. Deletions cut 4 bases from V and 8 bases from J, with 11 bases between. CDR1 and CDR2 from the germline V gene are MNHGY and SAAAGT.

In its sample, this clone was seen a few times. The chain is built from TRBV18 and TRBJ2-1; the D is unclear. This CDR3 contains 15 residues. The V and J ends lost 2 bases and 0 bases respectively, with 8 bases between them. Germline lookup yields CDR1 KGHSH and CDR2 LQKENI. DNA for the CDR3: TGTGCCAGCTCACCAGACCTCAGCTCCTACAATGAGCAGTTCTTC. As protein: CASSPDLSSYNEQFF. Full variable domain (missing parts from reference TRBV18 and TRBJ2-1): NAGVMQNPRHLVRRRGQEARLRCSPMKGHSHVYWYRQLPEEGLKFMVYLQKENIIDESGMPKERFSAEFPKEGPSILRIQQVVRGDSAAYFCASSPDLSSYNEQFFGPGTRLTVL.

This chain connects TRBV6-8 to TRBJ2-7; a weak D match, TRBD1 (5 bases). Trimming took off 6 bases at V and 6 bases at J, with 21 bases between the two ends. The CDR3 is 15 amino acids. The germline CDR1 and CDR2 sequences are MNHGY and SAAAGT. CDR3 DNA sequence: TGTGCCAGCAGCTCAAGGTCTGCTTATCAGGGCGAGCAGTACTTC. Its protein is CASSSRSAYQGEQYF.

The V and J genes are TRBV5-1 and TRBJ2-2; 7 bases fit TRBD1. The CDR3 covers 15 residues. Germline V gene sequence: CDR1 SGHRS, CDR2 YFSETQ. With V trimmed by 4 bases and J by 6 bases, 9 bases remained unmatched. This CDR3 is CASSPSQGVAGELFF. In nucleotides, the CDR3 is TGCGCCAGCAGCCCGAGCCAGGGGGTGGCCGGGGAGCTGTTTTTT. Using reference TRBV5-1 and TRBJ2-2 for the parts outside the CDR3, the full variable domain is KAGVTQTPRYLIKTRGQQVTLSCSPISGHRSVSWYQQTPGQGLQFLFEYFSETQRNKGNFPGRFSGRQFSNSRSEMNVSTLELGDSALYLCASSPSQGVAGELFFGEGSRLTVL.

Judged by abundance, this clone is medium-sized. The chain employs TRBV6-8 and TRBJ1-2; D perhaps matches TRBD1 (5 bases). V lost 5 bases, J lost 3 bases, and 16 bases lay in between. The CDR3 runs 15 residues. Germline CDR1 MNHGY, CDR2 SAAAGT. CDR3 sequence reads: CASSGPLRGYYGYTF. CDR3 nucleotide sequence: TGTGCCAGCAGTGGCCCTCTAAGGGGTTACTATGGCTACACCTTC.

The chain links TRBV6-8 to TRBJ2-1; 12 bases are shared with TRBD2. CDR1 MNHGY and CDR2 SAAAGT come from the germline V gene. The length of the CDR3 is 18 residues. The trim removed 6 bases at V and 7 bases at J, leaving 16 bases unmatched. For the CDR3, the DNA is TGTGCCAGCAGGGGGGGACAGGGTACTAGCGGGAGGAAAAATGAGCAGTTCTTC. Translation gives CASRGGQGTSGRKNEQFF.

This chain uses TRBV11-3 with TRBJ2-6, with D maybe TRBD2 (7 bases). The length of the CDR3 is 16 residues. V gave up 1 base and J gave up 4 bases, with 11 bases separating them. The germline V gene encodes CDR1 SGHNT and CDR2 YENEEA. The CDR3 is CASSLGGGPGANVLTF. As DNA, the CDR3 is TGTGCCAGCAGCTTAGGGGGGGGGCCAGGGGCCAACGTCCTGACTTTC.

The V gene is TRBV28, the J gene TRBJ2-5; 7 nucleotides agree with TRBD2. Germline V CDR1 and CDR2: MDHEN, SYDVKM. Trimming took 6 bases from V and 5 from J; bases not matched to a gene: 12. The CDR3 contains 15 residues. The CDR3 DNA reads as TGTGCCAGCAGCGGCCCGGTCGGGGGGATTGAGACCCAGTACTTC. Residues: CASSGPVGGIETQYF.

This clone was counted between two and nine times. The chain carries TRBV5-1 and TRBJ2-3; D gene uncertain. CDR3 length: 17 amino acids. Deletions cut 0 bases from V and 2 bases from J, with 16 bases between. CDR1 SGHRS and CDR2 YFSETQ come from the germline V gene. The CDR3 nucleotides read TGCGCCAGCAGCTTGGCTACCCCAGGTGTTTACACAGATACGCAGTATTTT. Translation gives CASSLATPGVYTDTQYF. Drawing the rest from reference TRBV5-1 and TRBJ2-3, the complete variable domain is KAGVTQTPRYLIKTRGQQVTLSCSPISGHRSVSWYQQTPGQGLQFLFEYFSETQRNKGNFPGRFSGRQFSNSRSEMNVSTLELGDSALYLCASSLATPGVYTDTQYFGPGTRLTVL.

By share, this clone ranks as medium-sized. The chain has TRBV6-8 and TRBJ1-4, with 8 bases fitting TRBD1. V lost 5 bases, J lost 5 bases, and 7 bases stayed unmatched. CDR1 MNHGY and CDR2 SAAAGT come from the germline V gene. This CDR3 comprises 15 residues. CDR3 in amino acids: CASSAQTGGNEKLFF. CDR3 nucleotide sequence: TGTGCCAGCAGTGCCCAAACAGGGGGGAATGAAAAACTGTTTTTT.

The CDR3 coding sequence is TGCAGCGTCGGGGGACAGGGGAACACCGGGGAGCTGTTTTTT. It is translated as CSVGGQGNTGELFF. The chain combines TRBV29-1 with TRBJ2-2; TRBD1 aligns across 9 bases. The CDR3 covers 14 residues. Germline CDR1 is SQVTM and CDR2 is ANQGSEA. Trimming removed 6 bases from V and 1 base from J; junction bases left unmatched: 3.

This clone appeared a few times. The chain joins TRBV5-1 to TRBJ1-2; a weak D match, TRBD1 (6 bases). Trimming left V 4 bases short and J 4 bases short, with 17 bases between. The CDR3 extends over 15 amino acids. CDR1 is SGHRS and CDR2 is YFSETQ in the germline V gene. CDR3 in DNA: TGCGCCAGCAGCACAGGACAGAACTCCCTCTATGGCTACACCTTC. Encoded protein: CASSTGQNSLYGYTF.

By share, this clone counts as large. This chain connects TRBV11-3 to TRBJ1-5; TRBD1 agrees at 7 bases. The CDR3 is 16 residues long. CDR1 is SGHNT, CDR2 YENEEA, per germline. Trimming took 5 bases from V and 4 from J; bases not matched to a gene: 11. This CDR3 is CASSQDGDRPNQPQHF. In nucleotides, the CDR3 is TGTGCCAGCAGCCAGGATGGGGACAGACCAAATCAGCCCCAGCATTTT. The whole variable domain, filled in from reference TRBV11-3 and TRBJ1-5, reads EAGVVQSPRYKIIEKKQPVAFWCNPISGHNTLYWYLQNLGQGPELLIRYENEEAVDDSQLPKDRFSAERLKGVDSTLKIQPAELGDSAVYLCASSQDGDRPNQPQHFGDGTRLSIL.

The CDR3 protein is CASSEWAGSGVNSPLHF. CDR3 bases: TGTGCCAGCAGTGAATGGGCGGGCAGTGGGGTTAATTCACCCCTCCACTTT. The gene calls are TRBV9 and TRBJ1-6; D is undetermined. Germline assignment: CDR1 SGDLS and CDR2 YYNGEE. The V end was cut by 5 bases, the J end by 6 bases, with 21 bases between. CDR3 size: 17 residues. The complete variable domain, with remaining parts taken from reference TRBV9 and TRBJ1-6, reads DSGVTQTPKHLITATGQRVTLRCSPRSGDLSVYWYQQSLDQGLQFLIQYYNGEERAKGNILERFSAQQFPDLHSELNLSSLELGDSALYFCASSEWAGSGVNSPLHFGNGTRLTVT.

A few counts support this clone. The V gene is TRBV12-5, the J gene TRBJ1-3; no firm D call. This CDR3 has 13 amino acids. Germline V CDR1 and CDR2: LGHNT, FRNRAP. For the CDR3, the DNA is TGTGCCAGCGGGAGGAGTACTGGAAACACCATATATTTT. This gives the protein CASGRSTGNTIYF.

The V call is TRBV9, the J call TRBJ2-2, with TRBD1 identical over 10 bases. The V gene's germline CDR1 is SGDLS and CDR2 YYNGEE. The CDR3 covers 18 residues. V shed 3 bases, J shed 6 bases, and the junction held 14 bases outside the gene matches. CDR3 DNA sequence: TGTGCCAGCAGCGAAAGCAAGACCGGGACAGGGGTCGCCGGGGAGCTGTTTTTT. This gives the protein CASSESKTGTGVAGELFF.

This CDR3 reads CASSGQASEQYF. The DNA of the CDR3 is TGCGCCAGCTCGGGACAGGCCAGCGAGCAGTACTTC. V usage is TRBV10-2 and J usage is TRBJ2-7, with TRBD1 matching 8 bases. The V gene end was trimmed by 8 bases and the J gene end by 6 bases; junction bases not matched to a gene: 6. The CDR3 has 12 amino acids. CDR1 WSHSY and CDR2 SAAADI come from the germline V gene.

This clone appeared a few times. The genes are TRBV19 and TRBJ2-7; 13 bases line up with TRBD2. This CDR3 is 14 amino acids long. The ends lost 6 bases at V and 2 bases at J; junction bases unmatched: 1. CDR1 LNHDA and CDR2 SQIVND come from the germline V gene (reference sequence). The CDR3 bases are TGTGCCAGTAGCGGGACTAGCGGGGCCTACGAGCAGTACTTC. Its protein product is CASSGTSGAYEQYF.

By sample fraction, this clone is medium-sized. The chain joins TRBV11-3 to TRBJ1-3, with D possibly being TRBD1 (6 bases). Germline CDR1 reads SGHNT; CDR2 reads YENEEA. The CDR3 sequence is 14 residues long. The V and J ends lost 3 bases and 3 bases respectively, with 9 bases between them. The CDR3 protein is CASSLGTLGNTIYF. CDR3 bases: TGTGCCAGCAGCTTGGGGACACTTGGAAACACCATATATTTT.

The V call is TRBV9, the J call TRBJ2-3; D is unclear. Trimming removed 0 bases at V and 1 base at J, with 6 bases between. The CDR3 has 14 residues. Germline V gives CDR1 SGDLS, CDR2 YYNGEE. CDR3 sequence (DNA): TGTGCCAGCAGCGTAGCCCCAGGCACAGATACGCAGTATTTT. Translation gives CASSVAPGTDTQYF. The variable domain in full, completed from reference TRBV9 and TRBJ2-3, reads DSGVTQTPKHLITATGQRVTLRCSPRSGDLSVYWYQQSLDQGLQFLIQYYNGEERAKGNILERFSAQQFPDLHSELNLSSLELGDSALYFCASSVAPGTDTQYFGPGTRLTVL.

This clone showed up just once. The V call is TRBV19, the J call TRBJ2-2; 9 bases line up with TRBD2. V lost 8 bases, J lost 5 bases, and 12 bases stayed unmatched. Per germline, CDR1 LNHDA and CDR2 SQIVND (reference sequence). The CDR3 is 16 amino acids. CDR3 protein: CASRTYSGRLTGELFF. As DNA, the CDR3 is TGTGCCAGTCGCACTTATAGCGGGAGATTGACCGGGGAGCTGTTTTTT.

The chain has TRBV18 and TRBJ2-6; D call uncertain. Between the trimmed V and J ends, which lost 4 bases and 1 base, there was a span of 5 bases. The CDR3 covers 14 residues. CDR1 is KGHSH and CDR2 is LQKENI in the germline V gene. DNA of the CDR3: TGTGCCAGCTCACAAGGGTCTGGGGCCAACGTCCTGACTTTC. Translating it yields CASSQGSGANVLTF.

This clone was observed a handful of times. This chain joins TRBV1 and TRBJ2-3. TRBV1 is listed as a pseudogene. The CDR3 contains 16 residues. CDR3 in DNA: TGCGCCAGCAGCCAAGATAGAGGACCCACGGCGGATACGCAGTATTTT. It encodes CASSQDRGPTADTQYF.

The chain joins TRBV18 to TRBJ2-7; no firm D call. Germline CDR1 KGHSH, CDR2 LQKENI. The CDR3 covers 12 residues. Trimming removed 2 bases from V and 3 bases from J, with 5 bases in between. As DNA, the CDR3 is TGTGCCAGCTCACCAACAAGCTACGAGCAGTACTTC. It translates to CASSPTSYEQYF.

The sample holds many counts of this clone. This chain links TRBV11-3 with TRBJ2-3; 12 nucleotides line up with TRBD2. The length of the CDR3 is 16 residues. V shed 4 bases and J 6 bases; nucleotides not matched to a gene: 8. Germline assignment: CDR1 SGHNT and CDR2 YENEEA. This CDR3 is CASSSPPSGGADTQYF. CDR3 in DNA: TGTGCCAGCAGCTCCCCCCCTAGCGGGGGGGCGGATACGCAGTATTTT. Full variable domain (missing parts from reference TRBV11-3 and TRBJ2-3): EAGVVQSPRYKIIEKKQPVAFWCNPISGHNTLYWYLQNLGQGPELLIRYENEEAVDDSQLPKDRFSAERLKGVDSTLKIQPAELGDSAVYLCASSSPPSGGADTQYFGPGTRLTVL.

The rearrangement uses TRBV29-1 and TRBJ1-2, with TRBD1 as a possible D gene (5 bases). This CDR3 is 14 amino acids long. The V gene's germline CDR1 is SQVTM and CDR2 ANQGSEA. The V gene lost 0 bases and the J gene lost 4 bases, with 12 bases spanning the gap. DNA of the CDR3: TGCAGCGTTGAAGAACCGGGACGCCCCTATGGCTACACCTTC. Its translation is CSVEEPGRPYGYTF. The full variable domain, its missing parts supplied by reference TRBV29-1 and TRBJ1-2, is SAVISQKPSRDICQRGTSLTIQCQVDSQVTMMFWYRQQPGQSLTLIATANQGSEATYESGFVIDKFPISRPNLTFSTLTVSNMSPEDSSIYLCSVEEPGRPYGYTFGSGTRLTVV.